This T cell receptor beta chain was captured by sequencing in a study of Graves' ophthalmopathy and Graves' hyperthyroidism. Overall study findings and caveats: Blood also harbored most expanded thyroid clonotypes above 0.001 frequency. A classifier, a 13-signature model, separated ophthalmopathy from stable hyperthyroidism with approximately 88% sensitivity and 81.08% specificity.

In the case of this clonotype: The antigen is undetermined.

RNA transcripts were the template, and TCR beta CDR3 regions were amplified from them. Following a first-round RT-PCR that used HTBI primers, a second-round multiplex PCR was carried out. MiXCR, applied by TCRdb to the multiplex PCR reads, yields one record per CDR3 protein. The table records about 340,000 distinct CDR3 sequences, 17% of them present only once. Excluded were patients with other autoimmune diseases, uncontrolled infections, pregnancy or lactation. Someone took the PBMCs out of approximately 9.2 ml of fresh peripheral blood. Trimming took off 2 bases at V and 5 bases at J, with 15 bases between the two ends. Germline V gives CDR1 MNHEY, CDR2 SVGAGI. The CDR3 loop spans 15 amino acids.

The sample was peripheral blood. The sequence was obtained from an adult man with Graves' ophthalmopathy. This chain uses TRBV6-5 with TRBJ2-5; D is perhaps TRBD1 or TRBD2 (5 bases each). The CDR3 DNA is TGTGCCAGCAGTTACGAGGGTGGGGCCGGCGAGACCCAGTACTTC. Its translation is CASSYEGGAGETQYF.